This T cell receptor beta chain comes out of a study of blood T cell repertoires in COVID-19. Across the study: From the United States, Italy and Spain came samples of acute and convalescent COVID-19.

The table came from immunoSEQ multiplex PCR; TCRdb's copy has only in-frame clones and leaves some out. The sample holds some 200,000 clones, 84% seen once. This clone occurred a few times. Sequencing was done on a sample of peripheral blood. This clonotype was obtained from a woman in her thirties or forties who had recovered from COVID-19.

The CDR3 reads CASSLVRAHEQYF. CDR3 bases: TGTGCCAGCAGTTTGGTCAGGGCCCACGAGCAGTACTTC. The V call is TRBV12-3 or TRBV12-4, the J call TRBJ2-7; the D gene is possibly TRBD1 (5 bases). Trimming took off 3 bases at V and 5 bases at J, with 11 bases between the two ends. CDR3 length: 13 residues.